A single sample is the source of the 22 T cell receptor beta chains below, sequenced in a study of T cell clonality in common variable immunodeficiency. Regarding the study as a whole: Fewer deletions and N-nucleotide insertions were reportedly seen in common variable immunodeficiency TCR beta sequences.

TCRdb keeps only in-frame clones here, not all; method: immunoSEQ multiplex PCR. The sample is made up of 30,000 to 40,000 clones, none counted only once. Their specific antigens are unknown. The sample comprised peripheral blood mononuclear cells. These receptor sequences come from a human donor with common variable immunodeficiency.

A note on this clone: The read falls 3 residues short of the CDR3 end, and the missing part is taken from the germline J gene. V and J are TRBV2 and TRBJ2-1; a weak D match, TRBD2 (7 bases). The germline V and J ends were trimmed by 4 bases and 7 bases, with 20 bases remaining between them. The CDR3 extends over 16 amino acids. Germline V lookup: CDR1 SNHLY, CDR2 FYNNEI. CDR3: CASSAFGGPLGNEQFF. The sequenced CDR3 bases are TGTGCCAGCAGTGCTTTCGGGGGGCCATTGGGTAATGAG. The whole variable domain, filled in from reference TRBV2 and TRBJ2-1, reads EPEVTQTPSHQVTQMGQEVILRCVPISNHLYFYWYRQILGQKVEFLVSFYNNEISEKSEIFDDQFSVERPDGSNFTLKIRSTKLEDSAMYFCASSAFGGPLGNEQFFGPGTRLTVL.

In its sample, this clone was seen many times. From the germline J gene comes the end of the CDR3, since the read stops 3 residues before it. This chain connects TRBV20-1 to TRBJ2-3; 12 positions agree with TRBD1. The CDR3 loop spans 16 amino acids. The V segment lost 0 bases and the J segment 2 bases; nucleotides outside the gene matches: 3. Germline V gene data show CDR1 as DFQATT and CDR2 as SNEGSKA (reference sequence). This CDR3 is CSARDGDRGHTDTQYF. The sequenced part of the CDR3 DNA is TGCAGTGCTAGAGATGGGGACAGGGGGCACACAGATACG.

This clone occurred many times. The read gets to within 3 residues of the CDR3 end, and the germline J gene fills in the rest. The J gene is TRBJ1-6, the V gene TRBV5-1, with D perhaps TRBD1 (5 bases). Trimming took off 4 bases at V and 5 bases at J, with 19 bases between the two ends. This CDR3 comprises 17 residues. Germline CDR1 and CDR2: SGHRS and YFSETQ. CDR3 DNA (partial): TGCGCCAGCAGCCCACTGGGTTTACAGGCCCATAATTCACCC. The encoded protein is CASSPLGLQAHNSP. The full-length CDR3 reads as CASSPLGLQAHNSPLHF.

The table lists this clone with a few counts. The read halts 3 residues ahead of the CDR3 end, with the missing end drawn from the germline J gene. This chain connects TRBV7-8 to TRBJ2-7; 9 nucleotides line up with TRBD1. The V gene's germline CDR1 is SGHVS and CDR2 FQNEAQ. The junction had 11 bases not matched to a gene; V was cut back by 7 bases and J by 1 base. The CDR3 spans 16 residues. The CDR3 reads CASTNKEDRGSYEQYF. Incomplete CDR3 DNA: TGTGCCAGCACCAATAAAGAGGACAGGGGATCCTACGAG. Variable domain in full (rest from reference TRBV7-8 and TRBJ2-7): GAGVSQSPRYKVAKRGQDVALRCDPISGHVSLFWYQQALGQGPEFLTYFQNEAQLDKSGLPSDRFFAERPEGSVSTLKIQRTQQEDSAVYLCASTNKEDRGSYEQYFGPGTRLTVT.

There are a few counts of this clone. The read stops 3 residues short of the end of the CDR3; the missing end is completed from the germline J gene. The rearrangement links TRBV6-1 to TRBJ1-6, with D possibly being TRBD1 (6 bases). This CDR3 has 16 residues. Trimming stripped 1 base from V and 7 bases from J, with 14 bases between. CDR1 and CDR2 from the germline V gene are MNHNS and SASEGT. The sequenced part of the CDR3 DNA is TGTGCCAGCAGTGAAGTAGGACAGACCCAAAATTCACCC. Its translation: CASSEVGQTQNSP. The entire CDR3 protein reads CASSEVGQTQNSPLHF.

This clone was seen ten or more times. The read ends 3 residues before the CDR3 terminus; that terminus is restored from the germline J gene. The genes are TRBV7-9 and TRBJ1-3; possible D gene TRBD1, 6 bases. The CDR3 extends over 15 amino acids. The germline gives CDR1 SEHNR, CDR2 FQNEAQ (reference sequence). V lost 3 bases to trimming and J lost 4 bases, with 13 bases between them. CDR3 DNA (partial): TGTGCCAGCAGCTTTTCAACAGGGTCGGGAAACACC. As protein: CASSFSTGSGNT. In full, the CDR3 reads CASSFSTGSGNTIYF.

This clone was counted only a few times. The sequence runs out 3 residues before the end of the CDR3; the remainder is reconstructed from the germline J gene. The rearrangement joins TRBV10-2 to TRBJ1-5; 7 bases match TRBD1. This CDR3 contains 13 residues. V lost 5 bases to trimming and J lost 6 bases; unmatched junction nucleotides: 4. The germline V gene encodes CDR1 WSHSY and CDR2 SAAADI. CDR3 residues: CASSTGAGQPQHF. The sequenced CDR3 bases are TGCGCCAGCAGTACAGGGGCTGGTCAGCCC.

This clone was seen many times. The read ends 3 residues early relative to the CDR3; the germline J gene fills the gap. This rearrangement joins TRBV5-1 to TRBJ2-7; D unclear. The CDR3 runs 14 residues. CDR1 is SGHRS and CDR2 is YFSETQ in the germline V gene. V dropped 4 bases and J dropped 0 bases, with 11 bases sitting between them. The sequenced CDR3 bases are TGCGCCAGCAGCGGTCTAGTGGGCTCCTACGAG. This sequence encodes CASSGLVGSYE. The CDR3, in full, reads CASSGLVGSYEQYF.

In this sample, this clone turned up a few times. The CDR3 loop is CASSFGDRGADTQYF. Partial CDR3 DNA: TGTGCCAGCAGCTTTGGGGACAGGGGAGCAGATACG. V and J are TRBV7-9 and TRBJ2-3; the match to TRBD1 covers 10 bases. Read sequence stops 3 residues before the CDR3 end, and the germline J gene provides the missing end. V was pared by 3 bases and J by 4 bases, with 4 bases of the junction left unmatched. Germline V lookup: CDR1 SEHNR, CDR2 FQNEAQ (reference sequence). CDR3 length: 15 amino acids.

Points on this clone: Read sequence stops 3 residues before the CDR3 end, and the germline J gene provides the missing end. The rearrangement uses TRBV19 and TRBJ1-3; D is unresolved. Trimming took 4 bases from V and 2 from J, leaving 15 bases between them. This CDR3 spans 16 amino acids. CDR1 is LNHDA, CDR2 SQIVND, per germline (reference sequence). CDR3 bases read: TGTGCCAGTAGTAGCTTAGTAAAAGCTGCTGGAAACACC. Encoded protein: CASSSLVKAAGNT. The whole CDR3 protein is CASSSLVKAAGNTIYF. Based on the CDR3 plus reference TRBV19 and TRBJ1-3, the full variable domain is DGGITQSPKYLFRKEGQNVTLSCEQNLNHDAMYWYRQDPGQGLRLIYYSQIVNDFQKGDIAEGYSVSREKKESFPLTVTSAQKNPTAFYLCASSSLVKAAGNTIYFGEGSWLTVV.

As for this clone: Read coverage stops 3 residues before the CDR3 terminus; the germline J gene supplies the remainder. The chain carries TRBV7-8 and TRBJ1-5, with 8 bases matching TRBD1. Germline V gene data show CDR1 as SGHVS and CDR2 as FQNEAQ. CDR3 length: 16 amino acids. With 4 bases clipped from V and 6 bases from J, the junction kept 11 bases outside the gene matches. The CDR3: CASSSFTGGGGQPQHF. The covered CDR3 bases are TGTGCCAGCAGCTCCTTTACAGGGGGTGGGGGTCAGCCC. The full variable domain, completed using reference TRBV7-8 and TRBJ1-5, is GAGVSQSPRYKVAKRGQDVALRCDPISGHVSLFWYQQALGQGPEFLTYFQNEAQLDKSGLPSDRFFAERPEGSVSTLKIQRTQQEDSAVYLCASSSFTGGGGQPQHFGDGTRLSIL.

This clone was observed many times. From the germline J gene comes the end of the CDR3, since the read stops 3 residues before it. The J gene is TRBJ1-4, the V gene TRBV6-4; D gene unclear. The CDR3 contains 17 residues. V was cut by 2 bases and J by 0 bases, with 13 bases left in between. The germline gives CDR1 MRHNA, CDR2 SNTAGT. Incomplete CDR3 DNA: TGTGCCAGCAGTGACCCCAGACGTGGGCCAACTAATGAAAAA. This codes for CASSDPRRGPTNEK. The entire CDR3 is CASSDPRRGPTNEKLFF.

For this clone: The CDR3 end falls 3 residues outside the read, so it is completed with the germline J gene. The V gene is TRBV2, the J gene TRBJ1-5; D not resolved. Trimming took 6 bases from V and 3 from J, leaving 9 bases between them. The germline CDR1 and CDR2 sequences are SNHLY and FYNNEI. The CDR3 covers 13 residues. Partial CDR3 DNA: TGTGCCAGCAGATCACAGTTCAATCAGCCC. Protein product: CASRSQFNQP. The entire CDR3 sequence reads CASRSQFNQPQHF.

This clone came up many times. The sequenced part of the CDR3 DNA is TGTGCCAGCAGTGTCAAGAGCTCCGGGGAG. Protein: CASSVKSSGE. The entire CDR3 sequence reads CASSVKSSGELFF. This chain connects TRBV2 to TRBJ2-2; no definite D call. With the read ending 3 residues before the CDR3 end, the germline J gene is used to fill in that end. The CDR3 covers 13 residues. V lost 4 bases and J 6 bases, leaving 9 bases between the germline ends. Germline lookup yields CDR1 SNHLY and CDR2 FYNNEI.

This clone was recorded many times. The read ends 3 residues shy of where the CDR3 ends; the end is completed using the germline J gene. The chain carries TRBV5-5 and TRBJ2-7; D remains ambiguous. In germline, CDR1 is SGHKS, CDR2 YYEKEE (reference sequence). V gave up 2 bases and J gave up 6 bases, with 6 bases separating them. The CDR3 spans 11 residues. The CDR3 bases that were read are TGTGCCAGCAGCTTTAGTGTCGAG. It translates to CASSFSVE. The CDR3 in full is CASSFSVEQYF.

This clone was seen more than once but under ten times. The CDR3 extends 3 residues past the end of the read, so its final part is completed from the germline J gene. The chain has TRBV19 and TRBJ2-2, with 9 bases matching TRBD1. From germline, CDR1 is LNHDA and CDR2 SQIVND (reference sequence). After removal of 5 bases from V and 4 bases from J, the junction contained 8 bases not matched to a gene. The CDR3 runs 16 residues. CDR3 bases read: TGTGCCAGTAGTTTTACAGGGGGCGCCGGCACCGGGGAG. This codes for CASSFTGGAGTGE. The full CDR3 protein is CASSFTGGAGTGELFF. The full variable domain, completed using reference TRBV19 and TRBJ2-2, is DGGITQSPKYLFRKEGQNVTLSCEQNLNHDAMYWYRQDPGQGLRLIYYSQIVNDFQKGDIAEGYSVSREKKESFPLTVTSAQKNPTAFYLCASSFTGGAGTGELFFGEGSRLTVL.

A word on this clone: The sequence runs out 3 residues before the end of the CDR3; the remainder is reconstructed from the germline J gene. The chain combines TRBV30 with TRBJ1-1; D ambiguous. Germline assignment: CDR1 GTSNPN and CDR2 SVGIG (reference sequence). Trimming removed 4 bases at V and 1 base at J, with 7 bases between. The CDR3 covers 12 residues. The covered CDR3 bases are TGTGCCTGGACATCCAGGAACACTGAA. It specifies CAWTSRNTE. The full CDR3 is CAWTSRNTEAFF.

To note about this clone: The CDR3 end is not reached by the read, which stops 3 residues before it; the germline J gene fills it in. The chain carries TRBV2 and TRBJ2-6; D not resolved. Germline values: CDR1 SNHLY, CDR2 FYNNEI. The ends were cut back, 4 bases at V and 2 bases at J, with 9 bases in the middle. The CDR3 is made up of 15 amino acids. This CDR3 is CASSAATPGANVLTF. The DNA read from the CDR3 is TGTGCCAGCAGTGCCGCGACACCTGGGGCCAACGTC.

There are many counts of this clone. The read ends 3 residues shy of where the CDR3 ends; the end is completed using the germline J gene. The chain combines TRBV5-1 with TRBJ2-5, with TRBD2 identical over 8 bases. Germline values: CDR1 SGHRS, CDR2 YFSETQ. This CDR3 has 13 amino acids. V lost 0 bases to trimming and J lost 5 bases; unmatched junction nucleotides: 0. CDR3 residues: CASSLGLAETQYF. The covered CDR3 bases are TGCGCCAGCAGCTTGGGACTAGCGGAGACC. The entire variable domain, with the rest obtained from reference TRBV5-1 and TRBJ2-5, is as follows: KAGVTQTPRYLIKTRGQQVTLSCSPISGHRSVSWYQQTPGQGLQFLFEYFSETQRNKGNFPGRFSGRQFSNSRSEMNVSTLELGDSALYLCASSLGLAETQYFGPGTRLLVL.

Regarding this clone: The read halts 3 residues ahead of the CDR3 end, with the missing end drawn from the germline J gene. The V and J genes are TRBV7-6 and TRBJ2-4, with a possible D match to TRBD2 (5 bases). Trimming took off 5 bases at V and 2 bases at J, with 19 bases between the two ends. This CDR3 has 17 amino acids. Germline V gene sequence: CDR1 SGHVS, CDR2 FNYEAQ. The covered CDR3 bases are TGTGCCAGCAGCCCCTGGAAGGACCGGGGAACCAAAAACATT. This translates into CASSPWKDRGTKNI. The full CDR3 protein reads CASSPWKDRGTKNIQYF.

With regard to this clone: The read comes to an end 3 residues before the CDR3 does, leaving the germline J gene to fill in the end. V is TRBV2 and J is TRBJ2-7, with 11 bases that match TRBD2. The CDR3 covers 17 residues. The germline V gene encodes CDR1 SNHLY and CDR2 FYNNEI. Germline trimming cut 3 bases from V and 4 bases from J; bases unmatched to any gene: 11. The covered CDR3 bases are TGTGCCAGCAGTGAGGGTAGCGGGGGGGCCTTTGGGTACGAG. This encodes CASSEGSGGAFGYE. The complete CDR3 reads CASSEGSGGAFGYEQYF.

The CDR3 sequence is CASSWRGLDEKLFF. Incomplete CDR3 DNA: TGTGCCAGCAGTTGGAGGGGGCTGGATGAAAAA. The chain joins TRBV2 to TRBJ1-4; TRBD1 matches 7 bases. The read ends 3 residues shy of where the CDR3 ends; the end is completed using the germline J gene. The CDR3 spans 14 residues. Germline CDR1 is SNHLY and CDR2 is FYNNEI. V shed 5 bases and J 6 bases; nucleotides not matched to a gene: 6.